This T cell receptor beta chain is drawn from a study of CD8 T cells in Susac syndrome. Whole-study results and caveats: Only a relatively small number of individuals were included in the TCR sequencing and HLA analysis.

When the RNA was reverse transcribed, random hexamers were used with an input of about 0.5 to 1 ug. Across 54 Vbeta and 13 Jbeta, immunoSEQ multiplex PCR amplified TCR beta CDR3. TCRdb analysed the immunoSEQ multiplex PCR reads with MiXCR anew, one entry per CDR3 protein. The sample lists 150,000 to 200,000 distinct CDR3 sequences, 90% to 95% occurring once. Notes on this clonotype: The antigen is not known.

High-throughput TCR beta sequencing covered peripheral CD8+ and CD4+ T cells. Both CD4+ and CD8+ T cells were negatively isolated, and TEMRA cells underwent FACS enrichment. V was clipped by 3 bases and J by 0 bases, with 9 bases between them. Germline assignment: CDR1 SQVTM and CDR2 ANQGSEA. The CDR3 is made up of 15 amino acids. The rearrangement joins TRBV29-1 to TRBJ2-6; no clear D. The sequence was obtained from a human donor with multiple sclerosis. Specimen: CD8+ T cells from PBMCs. CDR3 in amino acids: CSVDEVNSGANVLTF. The CDR3 DNA reads as TGCAGCGTTGACGAGGTGAACTCTGGGGCCAACGTCCTGACTTTC.